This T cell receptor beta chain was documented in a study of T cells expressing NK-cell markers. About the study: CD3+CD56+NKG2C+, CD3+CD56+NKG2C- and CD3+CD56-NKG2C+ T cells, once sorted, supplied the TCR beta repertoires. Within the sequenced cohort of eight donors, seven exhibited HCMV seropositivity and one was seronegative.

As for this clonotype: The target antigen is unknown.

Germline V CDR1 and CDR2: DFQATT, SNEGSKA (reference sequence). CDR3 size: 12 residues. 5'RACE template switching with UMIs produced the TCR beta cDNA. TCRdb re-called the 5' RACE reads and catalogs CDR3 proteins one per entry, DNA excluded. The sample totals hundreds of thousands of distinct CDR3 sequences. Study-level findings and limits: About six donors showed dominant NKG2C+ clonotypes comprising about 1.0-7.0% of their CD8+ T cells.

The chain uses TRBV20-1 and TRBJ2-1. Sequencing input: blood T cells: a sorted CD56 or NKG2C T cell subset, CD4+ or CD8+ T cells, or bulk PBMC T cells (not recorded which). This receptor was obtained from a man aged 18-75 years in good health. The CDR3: CSARAQVRGQFF.